Presented here are 26 T cell receptor beta chains from one specimen sequenced in a study of monozygotic twins with inflammatory bowel disease. Using the 5' RACE reads, TCRdb records one entry per CDR3 protein without DNA. The sample is made up of about 210,000 distinct CDR3 sequences, and the top ten hold roughly 7.7% of it. The material sequenced was blood. All receptors derive from a human donor with ulcerative colitis or Crohn's disease, or a healthy co-twin of an affected twin (not recorded which).

The chain carries TRBV12-3 or TRBV12-4 and TRBJ2-7; absent DNA, TCRdb's TRBD1 call cannot be checked. This CDR3 has 15 residues. The CDR3 sequence: CASTTARDKSYEQYF.

The chain recombines TRBV7-3 with TRBJ1-1. The CDR3 contains 13 residues. Germline V gene lookup returns CDR1 SGHTA and CDR2 FQGTGA. CDR3: CASSREMNTEAFF.

The rearrangement links TRBV24-1 to TRBJ2-3; with no DNA, the TCRdb D assignment of TRBD2 cannot be verified. The CDR3 runs to 16 residues. Germline lookup yields CDR1 KGHDR and CDR2 SFDVKD. CDR3 sequence reads: CATSEGSGRFTDTQYF.

The chain is built from TRBV5-1 and TRBJ2-1; the TCRdb D gene call, TRBD2, has no DNA to confirm it. The CDR3 is 15 amino acids. Germline V gene data show CDR1 as SGHRS and CDR2 as YFSETQ. CDR3 loop: CASSLGAELLSEQFF.

V usage is TRBV19 and J usage is TRBJ2-7. From germline, CDR1 is LNHDA and CDR2 SQIVND (reference sequence). The CDR3 sequence is 11 residues long. The CDR3 region is CASSQTGEQYF.

The chain couples TRBV21-1 to TRBJ2-5. TRBV21-1 is classified as a pseudogene. The CDR3 is 14 residues long. Here the CDR3 reads CASSKENSLETQYF.

The chain carries TRBV7-8 and TRBJ2-5. Germline V gene sequence: CDR1 SGHVS, CDR2 FQNEAQ. The CDR3 loop spans 12 amino acids. The CDR3 reads CASSLVQETQHF.

The chain recombines TRBV5-1 with TRBJ1-1; no DNA is available, so the TRBD1 call from TCRdb remains unchecked. The CDR3 covers 16 residues. Looked up from germline, CDR1 is SGHRS and CDR2 is YFSETQ. The CDR3 sequence: CASSPTPTGTNTEAFF.

The chain employs TRBV15 and TRBJ2-5; TCRdb reports TRBD2, a call that lacks DNA to check it against. Germline V gives CDR1 LNHNV, CDR2 YYDKDF (reference sequence). The CDR3 extends over 15 amino acids. The CDR3 sequence: CATSRDRLAVGTQYF.

The chain couples TRBV9 to TRBJ2-3; TCRdb returns TRBD2, unconfirmable since there is no DNA. This CDR3 is 17 amino acids long. Germline CDR1 is SGDLS and CDR2 is YYNGEE. The CDR3 sequence: CASSPPWEREATDTQYF.

The V call is TRBV19, the J call TRBJ2-5; as DNA is missing, the TRBD1 call by TCRdb cannot be tested. CDR3 length equals 14 residues. CDR1 LNHDA and CDR2 SQIVND come from the germline V gene (reference sequence). The CDR3 is CASSPGPPHGTQYF.

The chain joins TRBV19 to TRBJ1-2; TCRdb indicates TRBD1, and absent DNA this call remains unverified. The CDR3 runs to 14 residues. The germline V gene has CDR1 LNHDA and CDR2 SQIVND (reference sequence). Here the CDR3 reads CASSHQGQGGGYTF. The complete variable domain, with remaining parts taken from reference TRBV19 and TRBJ1-2, reads DGGITQSPKYLFRKEGQNVTLSCEQNLNHDAMYWYRQDPGQGLRLIYYSQIVNDFQKGDIAEGYSVSREKKESFPLTVTSAQKNPTAFYLCASSHQGQGGGYTFGSGTRLTVV.

This chain uses TRBV20-1 with TRBJ1-2; there is no DNA to check the TCRdb D call of TRBD1. This CDR3 comprises 15 residues. The germline CDR1 and CDR2 sequences are DFQATT and SNEGSKA (reference sequence). The CDR3: CSARVALGQFYGYTF.

V is TRBV12-3 or TRBV12-4 and J is TRBJ2-7; TCRdb's D gene call, TRBD1, goes unchecked for lack of DNA. The length of the CDR3 is 14 residues. CDR3 amino acids: CASSGDRARYEQYF.

This chain connects TRBV2 to TRBJ1-4. Germline loops: CDR1 SNHLY, CDR2 FYNNEI. This CDR3 region has 15 residues. The CDR3 sequence: CASTSEVAFDEKLFF.

The chain couples TRBV5-1 to TRBJ2-5. Germline CDR1 and CDR2: SGHRS and YFSETQ. This CDR3 is built from 13 residues. CDR3 sequence: CASRLVLKETQYF.

The gene calls are TRBV5-1 and TRBJ2-7; TCRdb names TRBD2, which stays unverified in the absence of DNA. CDR3 length: 14 residues. Per the germline V gene, CDR1 is SGHRS and CDR2 is YFSETQ. The CDR3 spells CASSLTSASGEQYF.

The chain recombines TRBV18 with TRBJ1-3; TCRdb lists TRBD1, though no DNA is available to test this call. Germline-derived CDR1 and CDR2 are KGHSH and LQKENI. There are 16 residues in the CDR3. The CDR3 here is CASSPPRRASGNTIYF. The full variable domain, completed using reference TRBV18 and TRBJ1-3, is NAGVMQNPRHLVRRRGQEARLRCSPMKGHSHVYWYRQLPEEGLKFMVYLQKENIIDESGMPKERFSAEFPKEGPSILRIQQVVRGDSAAYFCASSPPRRASGNTIYFGEGSWLTVV.

The chain has TRBV7-9 and TRBJ2-1. Germline lookup yields CDR1 SEHNR and CDR2 FQNEAQ (reference sequence). This CDR3 region has 15 residues. This chain's CDR3 is CASSTSGASYNEQFF.

The chain couples TRBV5-1 to TRBJ2-1; TCRdb's D gene call, TRBD2, goes unchecked for lack of DNA. The CDR3 has 15 amino acids. CDR1 and CDR2 (germline): SGHRS, YFSETQ. The CDR3 spells CASSWTGTSNNEQFF.

This chain uses TRBV9 with TRBJ2-7. Germline assignment: CDR1 SGDLS and CDR2 YYNGEE. CDR3 length: 14 residues. This chain's CDR3 is CASSASGVTYEQYF.

The chain combines TRBV7-2 with TRBJ1-1; TCRdb's assignment of TRBD1 cannot be checked, as there is no DNA. There are 16 residues in the CDR3. Looked up from germline, CDR1 is SGHTA and CDR2 is FQGNSA. CDR3 sequence reads: CASSLTGGAGNTEAFF.

The V and J genes are TRBV7-9 and TRBJ2-7. The length of the CDR3 is 12 residues. Per the germline V gene, CDR1 is SEHNR and CDR2 is FQNEAQ (reference sequence). CDR3 protein: CASSLARTEQYF. Based on the CDR3 plus reference TRBV7-9 and TRBJ2-7, the full variable domain is DTGVSQNPRHKITKRGQNVTFRCDPISEHNRLYWYRQTLGQGPEFLTYFQNEAQLEKSRLLSDRFSAERPKGSFSTLEIQRTEQGDSAMYLCASSLARTEQYFGPGTRLTVT.

CDR3 sequence: CATTWDRSFYGYTF. V usage is TRBV10-3 and J usage is TRBJ1-2; TCRdb picks TRBD1, but there is no DNA to check that call. The germline CDR1 and CDR2 sequences are ENHRY and SYGVKD. The CDR3 runs to 14 residues.

The chain couples TRBV3-1 to TRBJ2-7. The CDR3 runs 15 residues. Looked up from germline, CDR1 is LGHDT and CDR2 is YNNKEL (reference sequence). This CDR3 is CASSQGPESSYEQYF.

J is TRBJ1-2 and V is TRBV12-3 or TRBV12-4; TCRdb lists TRBD1, though no DNA is available to test this call. The CDR3 consists of 15 residues. CDR3 protein: CASSRRRTGDYGYTF.